The TCR beta chain under discussion was sequenced for a study of blood T cell repertoires in COVID-19. Looking at the study overall: Both acute and convalescent COVID-19 samples were obtained from the United States, Italy and Spain.

The CDR3 extends over 15 amino acids. J was trimmed by 3 bases and V by 7 bases; bases with no gene match: 5. The germline V gene encodes CDR1 SGHTA and CDR2 FQGNSA. The table lists this clone with a count of one. In Seattle, patients joined the study during active infection and were tracked longitudinally. Authors' data handling: Scientists estimated how many nucleated cells there were by amplifying reference gene primers. The assay was immunoSEQ multiplex PCR, and TCRdb's table has in-frame clones only and misses some. The DNA gave D and trimming, while V, J and clone size come from that table. The sample holds approximately 330,000 clones, about nine tenths seen once.

This clonotype originated in a young man with COVID-19, enrolled during active disease. Sequencing input: peripheral blood. The rearrangement uses TRBV7-2 and TRBJ1-4, with 10 positions matching TRBD1. The CDR3 DNA follows: TGTGCCAGCACCCGGGACAGGGGTCCTAATGAAAAACTGTTTTTT. It is translated as CASTRDRGPNEKLFF.